This T cell receptor (beta chain) was obtained from a study of cytomegalovirus exposure and HLA in healthy donors. Study information: Genotyping showed around 80% of about 370 donors falling in the Caucasian-associated ancestry cluster. Findings and caveats of the study: Differences between HLA loci emerged in a later analysis of TCR association rates, with DRB1 most and HLA-C fewest. Reported performance of the classifier showed diagnosis of cytomegalovirus status with high specificity and sensitivity.

A word on this clone: The target antigen is unknown.

Trimming pared 2 bases from V and 3 bases from J, leaving 20 bases between. The germline gives CDR1 SGHTA, CDR2 FQGNSA. There are 17 residues in the CDR3. Unrecorded immune exposures were likely, despite nominal health at sampling. PCR amplification relied on 60 Vbeta primers (plus 13 Jbeta primers). Method: immunoSEQ multiplex PCR; TCRdb's copy keeps in-frame clones and lacks some. This table has more than 150,000 clones, 82% appearing once. The clonotype originates from a woman in her forties or fifties in good health and CMV-seropositive. The sample comprised PBMCs. The chain carries TRBV7-2 and TRBJ2-7; TRBD2 might be the D (6 bases). The CDR3 region has the DNA TGTGCCAGCAGCTTAAATGGACTGGGTAGCGGAGGCTACGAGCAGTACTTC. As protein: CASSLNGLGSGGYEQYF. Using reference TRBV7-2 and TRBJ2-7 for the parts outside the CDR3, the full variable domain is GAGVSQSPSNKVTEKGKDVELRCDPISGHTALYWYRQSLGQGLEFLIYFQGNSAPDKSGLPSDRFSAERTGGSVSTLTIQRTQQEDSAVYLCASSLNGLGSGGYEQYFGPGTRLTVT.